This T cell receptor beta chain was sequenced during a study of blood T cell repertoires in COVID-19 (dated by TCRdb to about 2020). For the wider study: Samples from collaborators originated in the United States, Italy and Spain and spanned both the acute and convalescent phases of COVID-19. The samples were drawn from the first 160 participants of the ongoing ImmuneRACE study and from 950 to 1,500 subjects provided by 6 global collaborators. A freely available public database, intended as a resource for researchers studying the immune response to SARS-CoV-2, is where the repertoires were released. The prospective study material was composed of cDNA or gDNA derived from T cells, B-cell-depleted T cells, or PBMCs. HLA class I and class II types, where available, came from metadata supplied by the sample provider rather than from assay-based typing. Sample metadata almost always included a de-identified subject ID, COVID-19 status, age in years and sex. Deeply sampled blood TCRbeta repertoires from subjects exposed to, actively infected with, or recovered from COVID-19 were included in the dataset. Study-wide conclusions, independent of this receptor: Clinical and demographic metadata were provided uncurated, with the amount varying by source and participant.

Trimming removed 5 bases from V and 7 bases from J, leaving 15 bases between the germline ends. Its CDR3 holds 15 amino acids, cysteine through phenylalanine. Only the CDR3 DNA is retained, 45 bases long and in frame from the first base. The CDR1 and CDR2 encoded by the germline V gene are SGHTA and FQGNSA. TCRbeta CDR3 regions were amplified from genomic DNA by means of the immunoSEQ Assay, a bias-controlled multiplex PCR. Under the source paper's analysis protocol: Within the assay, amplification of reference gene primers was used to estimate how many nucleated cells each sample contained. To quantify the absolute abundance of each unique TCRbeta CDR3 rearrangement, sequence reads were collapsed and filtered. For each sample, productive Simpson clonality was calculated by taking the square root of Simpson's diversity index across productive rearrangements. TCRdb took over this immuneACCESS table, retaining in-frame rearrangements with V and J assigned. Such tables are incomplete; in checked studies, under half of the missing clones stem from an unresolved V gene, and the remainder is unexplained. The DNA gave D and trimming, while V, J and clone size come from that table. The sample records roughly 250,000 clones, about 87% of which are singletons. The top ten clonotypes cover about 9.1% of the sample.

Worth noting for this clone: Its antigen is unknown. No base-level quality is on record; no much larger clone is a single base apart.

The collaborating institutions used their own protocols to collect whole blood in K2EDTA tubes. For TCRbeta analysis, collaborator samples were shipped as frozen whole blood, as isolated PBMCs, or as DNA extracted from either sample type. The sequence links TRBV7-2 to TRBJ1-6; a weak D assignment points to TRBD1 (5 bases agree). Sequenced: peripheral blood. This TCR was recovered from a human donor in a cohort sampled during active COVID-19. The CDR3 has the sequence CASSLLRGKNSPLHF. The nucleotide sequence is TGTGCCAGCAGCCTTCTAAGGGGAAAAAATTCACCCCTCCACTTT.